This record covers a single TCR beta chain. What it binds is not known. This CDR3 contains 15 residues. The V gene's germline CDR1 is SEHNR and CDR2 FQNEAQ (reference sequence). The trim removed 2 bases at V and 0 bases at J, leaving 3 bases unmatched. The sample comes from a study of T cell responses to AZD1222 COVID-19 vaccine. Study-wide points: Spike-specific TCRs gained breadth and depth after people received two AZD1222 doses. The sample set comprised mostly white British donors with more females, and clonal diversity was possibly underestimated.

TCRdb's table, derived via immunoSEQ multiplex PCR, lists solely in-frame clones and lacks some. The profile covers tens of thousands of clones, with roughly nine tenths appearing a single time and approximately 5.2% taken by the ten largest. The receptor was derived from an adult who received the AZD1222 COVID-19 vaccine. The starting material was peripheral blood, obtained 28 days after the second AZD1222 dose. The rearrangement uses TRBV7-9 and TRBJ2-7, with TRBD1 matching 8 bases. The CDR3 loop reads CASSLRTGGSYEQYF. CDR3 nucleotide sequence: TGTGCCAGCAGCTTAAGAACAGGGGGCTCCTACGAGCAGTACTTC.